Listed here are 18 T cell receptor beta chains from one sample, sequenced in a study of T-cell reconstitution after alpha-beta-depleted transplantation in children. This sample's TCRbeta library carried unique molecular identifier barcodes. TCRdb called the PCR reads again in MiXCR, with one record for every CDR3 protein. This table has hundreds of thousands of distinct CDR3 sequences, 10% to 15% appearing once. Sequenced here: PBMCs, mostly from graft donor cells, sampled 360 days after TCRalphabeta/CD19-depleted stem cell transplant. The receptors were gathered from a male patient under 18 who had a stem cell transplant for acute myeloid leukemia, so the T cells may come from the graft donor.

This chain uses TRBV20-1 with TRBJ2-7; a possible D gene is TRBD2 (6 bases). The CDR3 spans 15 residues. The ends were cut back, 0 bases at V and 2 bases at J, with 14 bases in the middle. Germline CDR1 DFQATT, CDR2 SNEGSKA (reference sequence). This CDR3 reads CSARDPASVAYEQYF. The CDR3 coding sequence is TGCAGTGCTAGAGATCCGGCTAGCGTTGCCTACGAGCAGTACTTC.

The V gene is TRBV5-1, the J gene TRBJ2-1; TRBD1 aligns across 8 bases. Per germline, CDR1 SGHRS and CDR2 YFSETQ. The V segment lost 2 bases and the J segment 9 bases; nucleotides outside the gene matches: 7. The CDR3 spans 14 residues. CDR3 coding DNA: TGCGCCAGCAGCTTACGACAGGGGATCGGTGAGCAGTTCTTC. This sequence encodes CASSLRQGIGEQFF.

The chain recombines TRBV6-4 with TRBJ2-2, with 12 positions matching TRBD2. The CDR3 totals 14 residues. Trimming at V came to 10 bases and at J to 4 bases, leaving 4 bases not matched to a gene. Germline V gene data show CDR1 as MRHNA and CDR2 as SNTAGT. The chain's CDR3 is CATRTSGITGELFF. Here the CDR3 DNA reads TGTGCCACCCGGACTAGCGGGATCACCGGGGAGCTGTTTTTT.

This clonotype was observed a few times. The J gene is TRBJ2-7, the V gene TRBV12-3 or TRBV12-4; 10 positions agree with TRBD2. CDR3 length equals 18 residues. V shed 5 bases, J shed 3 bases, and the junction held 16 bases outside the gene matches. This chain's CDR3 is CASSRQGRLAGDFYEQYF. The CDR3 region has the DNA TGTGCCAGCAGTAGACAGGGGCGGCTAGCGGGAGATTTCTACGAGCAGTACTTC.

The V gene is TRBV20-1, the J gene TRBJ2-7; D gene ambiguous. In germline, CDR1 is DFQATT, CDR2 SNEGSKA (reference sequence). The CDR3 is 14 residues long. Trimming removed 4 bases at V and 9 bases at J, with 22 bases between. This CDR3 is CSAKNQLNPVGQYF. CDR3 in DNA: TGCAGTGCTAAGAATCAACTCAACCCCGTGGGGCAGTACTTC.

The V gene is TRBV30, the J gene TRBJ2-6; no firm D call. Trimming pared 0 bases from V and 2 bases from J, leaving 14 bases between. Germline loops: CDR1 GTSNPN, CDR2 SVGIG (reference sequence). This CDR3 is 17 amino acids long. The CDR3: CAWSVRRGPTGANVLTF. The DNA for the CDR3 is TGTGCCTGGAGTGTACGAAGAGGTCCTACTGGGGCCAACGTCCTGACTTTC.

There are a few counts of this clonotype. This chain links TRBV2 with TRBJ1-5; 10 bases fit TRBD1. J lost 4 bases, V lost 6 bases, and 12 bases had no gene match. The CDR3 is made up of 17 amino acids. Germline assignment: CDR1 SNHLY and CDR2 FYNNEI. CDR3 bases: TGTGCCAGCAGCCTAAAGGGAGGACAGGGGGGAAATCAGCCCCAGCATTTT. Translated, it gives CASSLKGGQGGNQPQHF.

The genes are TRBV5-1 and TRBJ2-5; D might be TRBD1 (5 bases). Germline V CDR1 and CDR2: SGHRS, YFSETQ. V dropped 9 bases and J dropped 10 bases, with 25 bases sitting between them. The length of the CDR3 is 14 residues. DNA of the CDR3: TGCGCCACCACACAGTCCGGAAGCCAGGGATACCAGTACTTC. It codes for CATTQSGSQGYQYF.

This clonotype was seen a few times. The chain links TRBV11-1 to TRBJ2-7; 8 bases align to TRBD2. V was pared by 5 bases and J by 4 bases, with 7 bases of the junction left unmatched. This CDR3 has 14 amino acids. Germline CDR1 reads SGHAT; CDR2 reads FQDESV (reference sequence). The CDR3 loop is CASSQRGRGYEQYF. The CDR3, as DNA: TGTGCCAGCAGCCAGCGGGGGAGAGGTTACGAGCAGTACTTC.

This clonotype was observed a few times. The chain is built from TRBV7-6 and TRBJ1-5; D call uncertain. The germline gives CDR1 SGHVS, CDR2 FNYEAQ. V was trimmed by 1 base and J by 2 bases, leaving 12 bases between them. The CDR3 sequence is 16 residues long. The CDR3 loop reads CASSLGVPGGNQPQHF. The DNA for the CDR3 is TGTGCCAGCAGCTTAGGAGTGCCAGGCGGCAATCAGCCCCAGCATTTT.

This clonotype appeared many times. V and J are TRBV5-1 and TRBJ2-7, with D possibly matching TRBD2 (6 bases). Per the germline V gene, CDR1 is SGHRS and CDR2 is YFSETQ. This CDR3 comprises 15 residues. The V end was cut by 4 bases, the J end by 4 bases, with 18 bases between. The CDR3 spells CASSGPGTAIYEQYF. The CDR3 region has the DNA TGCGCCAGCAGCGGGCCCGGGACTGCGATTTACGAGCAGTACTTC.

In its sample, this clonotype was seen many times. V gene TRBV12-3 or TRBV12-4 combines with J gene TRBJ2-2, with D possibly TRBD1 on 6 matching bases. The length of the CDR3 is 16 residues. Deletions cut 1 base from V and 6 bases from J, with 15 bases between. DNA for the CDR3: TGTGCCAGCAGTTTAGAGGGACAACCCGGGGCCGGGGAGCTGTTTTTT. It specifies CASSLEGQPGAGELFF.

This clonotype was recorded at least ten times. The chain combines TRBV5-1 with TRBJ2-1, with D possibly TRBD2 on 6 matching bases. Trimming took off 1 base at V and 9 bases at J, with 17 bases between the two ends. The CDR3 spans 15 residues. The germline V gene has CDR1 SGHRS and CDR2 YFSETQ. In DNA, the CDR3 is TGCGCCAGCAGCTTGCTTACTAGCTCAACGGGTGAGCAGTTCTTC. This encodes CASSLLTSSTGEQFF.

The CDR3 DNA follows: TGTGCCAGCAGCCCTCGGCACACCACTTACTACGAGCAGTACTTC. Translated: CASSPRHTTYYEQYF. The chain links TRBV7-3 to TRBJ2-7, with D unresolved. The CDR3 is 15 amino acids. The V gene lost 5 bases and the J gene lost 3 bases, with 17 bases spanning the gap. Germline V gives CDR1 SGHTA, CDR2 FQGTGA.

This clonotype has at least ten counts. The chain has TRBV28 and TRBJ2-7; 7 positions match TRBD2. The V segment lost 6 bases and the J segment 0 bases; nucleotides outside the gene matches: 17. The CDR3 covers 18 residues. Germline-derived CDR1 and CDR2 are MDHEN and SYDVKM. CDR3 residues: CASSSTSSLWLSSYEQYF. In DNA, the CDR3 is TGTGCCAGCAGCTCGACTAGCTCCTTGTGGTTGAGCTCCTACGAGCAGTACTTC.

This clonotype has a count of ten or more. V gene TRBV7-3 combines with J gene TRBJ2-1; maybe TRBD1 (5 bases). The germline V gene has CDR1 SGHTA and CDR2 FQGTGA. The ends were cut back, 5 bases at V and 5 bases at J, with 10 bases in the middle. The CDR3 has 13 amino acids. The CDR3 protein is CASSPLGDNEQFF. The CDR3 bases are TGTGCCAGCAGCCCATTAGGGGACAATGAGCAGTTCTTC.

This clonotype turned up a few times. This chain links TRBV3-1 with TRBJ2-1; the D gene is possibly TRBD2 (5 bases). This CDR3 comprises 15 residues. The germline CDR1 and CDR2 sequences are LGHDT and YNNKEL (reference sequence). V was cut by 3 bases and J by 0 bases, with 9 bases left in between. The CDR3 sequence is CASSQLAPSYNEQFF. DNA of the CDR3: TGTGCCAGCAGCCAGCTAGCCCCCTCCTACAATGAGCAGTTCTTC.

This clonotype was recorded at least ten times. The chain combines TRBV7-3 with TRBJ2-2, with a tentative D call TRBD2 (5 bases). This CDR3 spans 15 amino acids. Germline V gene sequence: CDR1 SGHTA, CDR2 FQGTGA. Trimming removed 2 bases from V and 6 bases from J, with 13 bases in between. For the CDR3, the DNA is TGTGCCAGCAGCTTACCTGTCGGGGTTGCCGGGGAGCTGTTTTTT. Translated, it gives CASSLPVGVAGELFF.